A selection of T cell receptor beta chains follows, all from one sample in a study of cytomegalovirus exposure and HLA in healthy donors. Measured with immunoSEQ multiplex PCR; TCRdb has only the in-frame clones, and not every one. The repertoire consists of some 120,000 clones, with 60% to 75% occurring once and the leading ten covering roughly 3%. The sequenced material came from PBMCs. Receptor source: a woman between 40 and 55 years old in good health and CMV-seropositive. CDR3s include the opening cysteine and the closing phenylalanine or tryptophan. Fields, in order: CDR3 length, V gene, J gene, CDR3 protein.

11	TRBV29-1	TRBJ2-2	CSAVLSGELFF
15	TRBV6-5	TRBJ2-7	CASSYSPRNSYEQYF
13	TRBV7-9	TRBJ2-3	CSSSLRGMDTQYF
16	TRBV7-3	TRBJ2-1	CASSATPGLVYNEQFF
14	TRBV7-2	TRBJ2-5	CASRSSGGAQTQYF
14	TRBV28	TRBJ1-3	CASSVAGQPFTIYF
14	TRBV28	TRBJ2-7	CASSSDRGQDEQYF
15	TRBV28	TRBJ1-4	CASSLGQGRNEKLFF
14	TRBV19	TRBJ2-7	CASSIVEASYEQYF
16	TRBV7-2	TRBJ2-3	CASSTSGGHRTDTQYF
15	TRBV7-8	TRBJ1-2	CASSLAAGANYGYTF
12	TRBV29-1	TRBJ2-5	CSVAGQRETQYF
13	TRBV6-5	TRBJ1-5	CASSLQGKQPQHF
17	TRBV10-3	TRBJ1-2	CAISGGQEPRAFYGYTF
17	TRBV18	TRBJ2-2	CASSPVNDRFGIGELFF
16	TRBV28	TRBJ1-5	CASSLPGTGTNQPQHF
17	TRBV4-1	TRBJ2-7	CASSRRFEGQASYEQYF
18	TRBV6-1	TRBJ2-2	CASSEGVSGGTNTGELFF
13	TRBV29-1	TRBJ2-5	CSASRTGQETQYF
14	TRBV28	TRBJ1-3	CASIDRASGNTIYF
14	TRBV6-1	TRBJ1-4	CASSVFGGNEKLFF
14	TRBV11-2	TRBJ1-2	CASSLGTGYYGYTF
14	TRBV25-1	TRBJ1-2	CASSETGTNYGYTF
15	TRBV13	TRBJ2-1	CASSPGPISYNEQFF
15	TRBV30	TRBJ1-6	CASAVLTGANSPLHF
12	TRBV2	TRBJ2-7	CASSELVYEQYF
13	TRBV2	TRBJ2-5	CASSGELQETQYF
13	TRBV5-4	TRBJ1-2	CASSRSWDYGYTF
16	TRBV28	TRBJ2-3	CASSLTLAGLTDTQYF
14	TRBV7-3	TRBJ1-5	CAGAVGPSNQPQHF
14	TRBV27	TRBJ2-7	CASLRTASSYEQYF
11	TRBV18	TRBJ2-7	CASGRGDEQYF
12	TRBV10-2	TRBJ2-7	CASSEQAGEQYF
18	TRBV5-1	TRBJ2-1	CASSLGLAGGGRHNEQFF
15	TRBV28	TRBJ2-7	CASSLSDRRLYEQYF
15	TRBV4-2	TRBJ1-2	CASSQVSGQVYGYTF
17	TRBV7-3	TRBJ1-1	CASSPEGGPGRGTEAFF
15	TRBV28	TRBJ2-7	CASIHSGEGLYEQYF
16	TRBV7-9	TRBJ2-6	CASSPQGGTGANVLTF
13	TRBV2	TRBJ1-2	CASSGQRNYGYTF
15	TRBV9	TRBJ1-5	CASSIGQGSNQPQHF
10	TRBV29-1	TRBJ1-1	CSGRGTEAFF
15	TRBV21-1	TRBJ1-5	CASSNRTGNNQPQHF
14	TRBV9	TRBJ2-5	CASSKTSRGETQYF
16	TRBV4-2	TRBJ1-6	CASSQILGTGESPLHF
10	TRBV2	TRBJ2-7	CASSPGEQYF
18	TRBV23-1	TRBJ1-5	CASSQSKPGQKCNQPQHF
15	TRBV9	TRBJ1-5	CASSASGVSNQPQHF
13	TRBV6-5	TRBJ2-7	CASSYGALDEQYF
15	TRBV19	TRBJ2-3	CASSIGQGSTDTQYF
15	TRBV30	TRBJ2-7	CAWSVPMKGAYEQYF
15	TRBV7-2	TRBJ2-5	CASSLISPGIETQYF
17	TRBV4-3	TRBJ2-4	CASSQDLQRQGRDIQYF
13	TRBV6-5	TRBJ1-3	CASQANSGNTIYF
15	TRBV19	TRBJ1-5	CASSSDRGRRQPQHF
10	TRBV28	TRBJ2-7	CASGGNEQYF
12	TRBV2	TRBJ2-3	CASSVSTDTQYF